This is a list of T cell receptor beta chains from one sample in a study of T-cell memory formation after mild COVID-19. TCRdb re-analysed the 5' RACE reads in MiXCR, keeping a single row per CDR3 protein. The sample includes about 50,000 distinct CDR3 sequences, approximately 12% of them seen just once. Sequencing input: PBMCs or a T cell subset sorted from them (not recorded which). These receptors were taken from a man in his late teens or twenties who had mild COVID-19 (a few samples of this study predate the infection). Cell type and time point are not known. CDR3s include the opening cysteine and the closing phenylalanine or tryptophan. Fields, in order: clone size, J gene, D gene, V gene, CDR3 protein, CDR3 DNA. The D gene is left open where the match is weak. Size values are once, few and many counts, or a class for expanded clones, and some rows have none.

clone size: many; J gene: TRBJ2-2; D gene: -; V gene: TRBV5-1; CDR3 protein: CASSLVQGTGELFF; CDR3 DNA: TGCGCCAGCAGCTTGGTACAGGGCACCGGGGAGCTGTTTTTT
clone size: many; J gene: TRBJ1-1; D gene: -; V gene: TRBV27; CDR3 protein: CASSFQGTNTEAFF; CDR3 DNA: TGTGCCAGCAGTTTTCAGGGGACAAACACTGAAGCTTTCTTT
clone size: few; J gene: TRBJ1-4; D gene: -; V gene: TRBV14; CDR3 protein: CASAPPGRNEKLFF; CDR3 DNA: TGTGCCAGCGCGCCCCCAGGGCGGAATGAAAAACTGTTTTTT
clone size: -; J gene: TRBJ2-3; D gene: -; V gene: TRBV7-9; CDR3 protein: CASSLPGAEAQYF; CDR3 DNA: TGTGCCAGCAGCTTACCGGGGGCCGAGGCGCAGTATTTT
clone size: many; J gene: TRBJ2-2; D gene: -; V gene: TRBV28; CDR3 protein: CASGGQPGELFF; CDR3 DNA: TGTGCCAGCGGAGGACAGCCCGGGGAGCTGTTTTTT
clone size: few; J gene: TRBJ1-6; D gene: TRBD1; V gene: TRBV15; CDR3 protein: CATSRGDRDRSPLHF; CDR3 DNA: TGTGCCACCAGCAGGGGGGACAGGGATCGTTCACCCCTCCACTTT
clone size: many; J gene: TRBJ2-5; D gene: TRBD1; V gene: TRBV12-3/TRBV12-4; CDR3 protein: CASSSTGGAETQYF; CDR3 DNA: TGTGCCAGCAGTTCGACAGGGGGCGCGGAGACCCAGTACTTC
clone size: many; J gene: TRBJ2-3; D gene: -; V gene: TRBV10-3; CDR3 protein: CAISESDGDTQYF; CDR3 DNA: TGTGCCATCAGTGAGTCGGACGGAGATACGCAGTATTTT
clone size: few; J gene: TRBJ2-1; D gene: TRBD1; V gene: TRBV11-2; CDR3 protein: CASSWDRTSYNEQFF; CDR3 DNA: TGTGCCAGCAGCTGGGACAGAACCTCCTACAATGAGCAGTTCTTC
clone size: few; J gene: TRBJ1-6; D gene: -; V gene: TRBV7-8; CDR3 protein: CASSSQGLMGNSPLHF; CDR3 DNA: TGTGCCAGCAGCTCCCAAGGACTGATGGGGAATTCACCCCTCCACTTT
clone size: -; J gene: TRBJ1-2; D gene: -; V gene: TRBV29-1; CDR3 protein: CSVEGGGGGYTF; CDR3 DNA: TGCAGCGTTGAAGGCGGAGGAGGTGGCTACACCTTC
clone size: many; J gene: TRBJ2-1; D gene: -; V gene: TRBV7-3; CDR3 protein: CASSLSPLGFSGNEQFF; CDR3 DNA: TGTGCCAGCAGCCTGTCCCCATTGGGCTTCTCGGGGAATGAGCAGTTCTTC
clone size: few; J gene: TRBJ2-3; D gene: TRBD1; V gene: TRBV9; CDR3 protein: CASSGTGNTDTQYF; CDR3 DNA: TGTGCCAGCAGCGGGACAGGGAACACAGATACGCAGTATTTT
clone size: -; J gene: TRBJ2-5; D gene: TRBD2; V gene: TRBV12-3/TRBV12-4; CDR3 protein: CASHGTGGETQYF; CDR3 DNA: TGTGCCAGCCATGGAACGGGGGGAGAGACCCAGTACTTC
clone size: few; J gene: TRBJ2-1; D gene: TRBD1; V gene: TRBV12-3/TRBV12-4; CDR3 protein: CASRRSEGATVEQFF; CDR3 DNA: TGTGCCAGCAGAAGGAGTGAGGGGGCGACGGTTGAGCAGTTCTTC
clone size: -; J gene: TRBJ1-2; D gene: TRBD1; V gene: TRBV5-1; CDR3 protein: CASSLDPGGVNGYTF; CDR3 DNA: TGCGCCAGCAGCTTGGACCCAGGGGGAGTGAATGGCTACACCTTC
clone size: -; J gene: TRBJ1-4; D gene: -; V gene: TRBV29-1; CDR3 protein: CSVGERGTTNEKLFF; CDR3 DNA: TGCAGCGTGGGGGAACGAGGGACAACTAATGAAAAACTGTTTTTT
clone size: many; J gene: TRBJ2-1; D gene: TRBD2; V gene: TRBV4-1; CDR3 protein: CASSHPVHRGSGGNEQFF; CDR3 DNA: TGCGCCAGCAGCCACCCCGTCCACCGGGGTAGCGGGGGGAATGAGCAGTTCTTC
clone size: few; J gene: TRBJ1-3; D gene: -; V gene: TRBV5-1; CDR3 protein: CASSLGHARTGNTIYF; CDR3 DNA: TGCGCCAGCAGCTTGGGTCACGCGAGGACTGGAAACACCATATATTTT
clone size: many; J gene: TRBJ2-2; D gene: -; V gene: TRBV10-3; CDR3 protein: CAIRTQGEDGELFF; CDR3 DNA: TGTGCCATCAGGACACAGGGAGAGGACGGGGAGCTGTTTTTT
clone size: -; J gene: TRBJ2-3; D gene: TRBD1; V gene: TRBV7-3; CDR3 protein: CASSSRTGPDTQYF; CDR3 DNA: TGTGCCAGCAGCTCCCGGACAGGACCAGATACGCAGTATTTT
clone size: -; J gene: TRBJ2-3; D gene: -; V gene: TRBV24-1; CDR3 protein: CATSDTTGAGTDTQYF; CDR3 DNA: TGTGCCACCAGTGATACTACAGGGGCGGGGACAGATACGCAGTATTTT
clone size: few; J gene: TRBJ2-3; D gene: -; V gene: TRBV20-1; CDR3 protein: CSAISIRGSTDTQYF; CDR3 DNA: TGCAGTGCTATCTCCATCCGGGGGTCCACAGATACGCAGTATTTT
clone size: -; J gene: TRBJ2-7; D gene: TRBD2; V gene: TRBV6-2/TRBV6-3; CDR3 protein: CASTHPGGDYEQYF; CDR3 DNA: TGTGCCAGCACCCACCCCGGGGGGGACTACGAGCAGTACTTC
clone size: many; J gene: TRBJ1-3; D gene: -; V gene: TRBV7-2; CDR3 protein: CASSTGLTIYF; CDR3 DNA: TGTGCCAGCAGCACGGGTTTGACCATATATTTT
clone size: few; J gene: TRBJ2-5; D gene: TRBD2; V gene: TRBV7-6; CDR3 protein: CASSPSRVAGAWETQYF; CDR3 DNA: TGTGCCAGCAGCCCGTCGAGGGTAGCGGGGGCGTGGGAGACCCAGTACTTC
clone size: many; J gene: TRBJ2-5; D gene: -; V gene: TRBV30; CDR3 protein: CAWSLQGEETQYF; CDR3 DNA: TGTGCCTGGAGTTTACAGGGAGAAGAGACCCAGTACTTC
clone size: -; J gene: TRBJ2-3; D gene: TRBD2; V gene: TRBV24-1; CDR3 protein: CATSDTLAGGPDTQYF; CDR3 DNA: TGTGCCACCAGTGACACACTAGCGGGGGGGCCAGATACGCAGTATTTT
clone size: many; J gene: TRBJ2-2; D gene: -; V gene: TRBV15; CDR3 protein: CATSRGGTNTGELFF; CDR3 DNA: TGTGCCACCAGCAGAGGCGGGACAAACACCGGGGAGCTGTTTTTT
clone size: -; J gene: TRBJ2-5; D gene: TRBD2; V gene: TRBV9; CDR3 protein: CASSVGLAGGRETQYF; CDR3 DNA: TGTGCCAGCAGCGTAGGACTAGCGGGGGGGCGAGAGACCCAGTACTTC
clone size: -; J gene: TRBJ2-5; D gene: -; V gene: TRBV9; CDR3 protein: CASSGGTLYQETQYF; CDR3 DNA: TGTGCCAGCAGCGGAGGGACCTTGTACCAAGAGACCCAGTACTTC
clone size: -; J gene: TRBJ2-3; D gene: -; V gene: TRBV6-1; CDR3 protein: CASSAPPEGQTRTDTQYF; CDR3 DNA: TGTGCCAGCAGTGCCCCCCCCGAAGGACAGACTCGCACAGATACGCAGTATTTT
clone size: few; J gene: TRBJ2-2; D gene: -; V gene: TRBV7-6; CDR3 protein: CASSLADRPAPTGELFF; CDR3 DNA: TGTGCCAGCAGCTTAGCTGATCGTCCGGCCCCCACCGGGGAGCTGTTTTTT
clone size: -; J gene: TRBJ1-3; D gene: -; V gene: TRBV12-3/TRBV12-4; CDR3 protein: CASAMEWDTIYF; CDR3 DNA: TGTGCCAGTGCGATGGAGTGGGACACCATATATTTT
clone size: -; J gene: TRBJ1-1; D gene: -; V gene: TRBV7-8; CDR3 protein: CASSTRVNTEAFF; CDR3 DNA: TGTGCCAGCAGCACCAGGGTGAACACTGAAGCTTTCTTT
clone size: -; J gene: TRBJ1-1; D gene: -; V gene: TRBV20-1; CDR3 protein: CSARPGGANTEAFF; CDR3 DNA: TGCAGTGCTAGGCCCGGAGGGGCAAACACTGAAGCTTTCTTT
clone size: few; J gene: TRBJ1-6; D gene: TRBD1; V gene: TRBV27; CDR3 protein: CASSLWAASDRRRSPLHF; CDR3 DNA: TGTGCCAGCAGTTTATGGGCGGCATCGGACAGGAGACGTTCACCCCTCCACTTT
clone size: many; J gene: TRBJ2-1; D gene: TRBD2; V gene: TRBV4-1; CDR3 protein: CASSRASSGGWYNEQFF; CDR3 DNA: TGCGCCAGCAGCCGGGCCTCTAGCGGGGGGTGGTACAATGAGCAGTTCTTC
clone size: few; J gene: TRBJ2-1; D gene: -; V gene: TRBV4-3; CDR3 protein: CASSQDRGKNEQFF; CDR3 DNA: TGCGCCAGCAGCCAAGATCGGGGGAAGAATGAGCAGTTCTTC
clone size: few; J gene: TRBJ1-2; D gene: TRBD1; V gene: TRBV29-1; CDR3 protein: CSVSPKGTGNYGYTF; CDR3 DNA: TGCAGCGTTTCTCCCAAGGGGACAGGGAACTATGGCTACACCTTC
clone size: many; J gene: TRBJ2-7; D gene: -; V gene: TRBV12-3/TRBV12-4; CDR3 protein: CASSSRRNEQYF; CDR3 DNA: TGTGCCAGCAGCTCCCGGAGGAACGAGCAGTACTTC
clone size: -; J gene: TRBJ2-7; D gene: -; V gene: TRBV12-3/TRBV12-4; CDR3 protein: CASSVDRFPSYEQYF; CDR3 DNA: TGTGCCAGCAGCGTTGACAGATTTCCATCCTACGAGCAGTACTTC
clone size: few; J gene: TRBJ2-5; D gene: -; V gene: TRBV7-7; CDR3 protein: CASSPTSTGETQYF; CDR3 DNA: TGTGCCAGCAGCCCTACTAGCACTGGAGAGACCCAGTACTTC
clone size: many; J gene: TRBJ2-2; D gene: -; V gene: TRBV5-5; CDR3 protein: CASSAASGLRDTGELFF; CDR3 DNA: TGTGCCAGCAGCGCAGCCTCGGGGCTTAGGGACACCGGGGAGCTGTTTTTT
clone size: few; J gene: TRBJ2-4; D gene: -; V gene: TRBV6-1; CDR3 protein: CASSEAGGGNIQYF; CDR3 DNA: TGTGCCAGCAGTGAAGCTGGGGGCGGAAACATTCAGTACTTC
clone size: many; J gene: TRBJ2-4; D gene: TRBD1; V gene: TRBV7-2; CDR3 protein: CASSPRQGITKNIQYF; CDR3 DNA: TGTGCCAGCAGCCCTAGACAGGGGATAACCAAAAACATTCAGTACTTC
clone size: few; J gene: TRBJ1-6; D gene: TRBD1; V gene: TRBV12-3/TRBV12-4; CDR3 protein: CASIVQGGRNSPLHF; CDR3 DNA: TGTGCCAGCATCGTACAGGGGGGCCGTAATTCACCCCTCCACTTT
clone size: once; J gene: TRBJ2-1; D gene: TRBD1; V gene: TRBV28; CDR3 protein: CASSSSGTGLGNEQFF; CDR3 DNA: TGTGCCAGCAGTTCGTCCGGGACAGGCTTAGGCAATGAGCAGTTCTTC
clone size: -; J gene: TRBJ1-1; D gene: -; V gene: TRBV29-1; CDR3 protein: CSVEFGGFEAFF; CDR3 DNA: TGCAGCGTTGAATTCGGTGGGTTTGAAGCTTTCTTT
clone size: few; J gene: TRBJ1-3; D gene: -; V gene: TRBV9; CDR3 protein: CASSGADPGNTIYF; CDR3 DNA: TGTGCCAGCAGCGGCGCAGATCCTGGAAACACCATATATTTT
clone size: few; J gene: TRBJ1-1; D gene: -; V gene: TRBV7-2; CDR3 protein: CASSFDTEAFF; CDR3 DNA: TGTGCCAGCAGCTTTGACACTGAAGCTTTCTTT
clone size: -; J gene: TRBJ2-2; D gene: TRBD1; V gene: TRBV5-4; CDR3 protein: CASSLVEGAFGELFF; CDR3 DNA: TGTGCCAGCAGCTTGGTTGAGGGGGCATTCGGGGAGCTGTTTTTT
clone size: few; J gene: TRBJ2-5; D gene: -; V gene: TRBV12-3/TRBV12-4; CDR3 protein: CASSFNLETQYF; CDR3 DNA: TGTGCCAGCAGTTTTAATCTAGAGACCCAGTACTTC
clone size: -; J gene: TRBJ1-6; D gene: -; V gene: TRBV20-1; CDR3 protein: CSAGDRDSPLHF; CDR3 DNA: TGCAGTGCTGGGGACCGGGATTCACCCCTCCACTTT